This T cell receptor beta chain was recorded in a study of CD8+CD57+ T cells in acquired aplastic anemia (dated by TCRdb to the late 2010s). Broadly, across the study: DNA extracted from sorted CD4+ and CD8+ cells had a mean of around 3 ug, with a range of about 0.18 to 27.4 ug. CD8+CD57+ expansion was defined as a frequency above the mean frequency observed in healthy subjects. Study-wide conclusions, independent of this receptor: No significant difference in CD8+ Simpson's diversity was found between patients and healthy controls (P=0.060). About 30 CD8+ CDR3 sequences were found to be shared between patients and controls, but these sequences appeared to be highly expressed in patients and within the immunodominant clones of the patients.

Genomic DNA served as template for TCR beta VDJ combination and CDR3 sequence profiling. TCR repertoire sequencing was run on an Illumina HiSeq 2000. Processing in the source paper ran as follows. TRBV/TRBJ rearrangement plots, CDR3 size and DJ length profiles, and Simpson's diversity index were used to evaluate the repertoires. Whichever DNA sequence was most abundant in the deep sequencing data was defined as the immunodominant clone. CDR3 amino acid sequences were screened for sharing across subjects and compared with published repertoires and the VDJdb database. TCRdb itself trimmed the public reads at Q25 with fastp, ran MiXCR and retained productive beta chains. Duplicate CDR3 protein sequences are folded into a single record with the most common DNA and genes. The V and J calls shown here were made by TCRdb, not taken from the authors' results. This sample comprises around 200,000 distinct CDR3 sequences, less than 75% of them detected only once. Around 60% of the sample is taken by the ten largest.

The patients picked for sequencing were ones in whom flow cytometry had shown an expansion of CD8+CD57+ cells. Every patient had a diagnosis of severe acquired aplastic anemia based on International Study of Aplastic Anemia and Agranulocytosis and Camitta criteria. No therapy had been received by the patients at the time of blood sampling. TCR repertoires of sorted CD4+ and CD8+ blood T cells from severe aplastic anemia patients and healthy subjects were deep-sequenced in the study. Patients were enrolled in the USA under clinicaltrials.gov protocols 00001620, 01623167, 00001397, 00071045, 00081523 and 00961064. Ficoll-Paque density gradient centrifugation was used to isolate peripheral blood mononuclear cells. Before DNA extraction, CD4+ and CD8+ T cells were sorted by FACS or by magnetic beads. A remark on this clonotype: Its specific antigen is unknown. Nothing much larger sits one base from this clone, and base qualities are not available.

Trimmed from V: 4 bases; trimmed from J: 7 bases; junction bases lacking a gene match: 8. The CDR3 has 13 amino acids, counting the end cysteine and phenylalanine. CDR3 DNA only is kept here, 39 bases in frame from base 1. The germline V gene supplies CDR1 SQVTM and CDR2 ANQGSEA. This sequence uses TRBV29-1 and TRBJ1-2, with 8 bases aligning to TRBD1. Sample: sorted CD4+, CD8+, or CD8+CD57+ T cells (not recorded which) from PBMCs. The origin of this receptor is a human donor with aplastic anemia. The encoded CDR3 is CSVVLQGALGYTF. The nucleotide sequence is TGCAGCGTTGTCTTGCAGGGGGCCCTTGGCTACACCTTC. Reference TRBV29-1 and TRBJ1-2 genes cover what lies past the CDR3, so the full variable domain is SAVISQKPSRDICQRGTSLTIQCQVDSQVTMMFWYRQQPGQSLTLIATANQGSEATYESGFVIDKFPISRPNLTFSTLTVSNMSPEDSSIYLCSVVLQGALGYTFGSGTRLTVV.